This T cell receptor beta chain was sequenced during a study of blood T cell repertoires in COVID-19. Overall study context: Donors in the United States, Italy and Spain gave samples during acute or convalescent COVID-19. The cDNA or gDNA used as material had been derived from T cells, B-cell-depleted T cells, or PBMCs.

The CDR3 runs 14 residues. CDR1 is MNHEY, CDR2 SMNVEV, per germline (reference sequence). The V and J ends lost 6 bases and 0 bases respectively, with 12 bases between them. In the authors' workflow: Estimates of nucleated cell counts were drawn from the amplification of reference gene primers. Produced via immunoSEQ multiplex PCR; TCRdb's table is partial and in-frame only. From that table come the V and J calls and clone size; the DNA was used to work out D and trimming. The profile shows 150,000 or so clones, about 80% of them singletons. This TCR was sampled from a man in his 60s with acute or convalescent COVID-19. The sequencing input was peripheral blood. V usage is TRBV27 and J usage is TRBJ2-7, with D perhaps TRBD1 (5 bases). This CDR3 is CASSVRQSSYEQYF. CDR3 DNA: TGTGCCAGCAGCGTGCGACAGAGCTCCTACGAGCAGTACTTC.